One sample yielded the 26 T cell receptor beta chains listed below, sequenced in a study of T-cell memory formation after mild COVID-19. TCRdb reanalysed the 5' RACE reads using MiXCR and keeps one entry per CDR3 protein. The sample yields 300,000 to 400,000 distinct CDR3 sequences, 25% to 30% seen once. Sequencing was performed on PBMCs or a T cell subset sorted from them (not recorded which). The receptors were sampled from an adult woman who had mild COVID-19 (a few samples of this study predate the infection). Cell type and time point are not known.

The CDR3 DNA reads TGTGCCACCAGGGGTGGAGGGAATGAGCAGTTCTTC. Its translation is CATRGGGNEQFF. The chain is built from TRBV24-1 and TRBJ2-1; a possible D gene is TRBD2 (6 bases). CDR1 is KGHDR and CDR2 is SFDVKD in the germline V gene. With 7 bases removed from V and 7 bases from J, the gap between germline ends came to 10 bases. The CDR3 is 12 residues long.

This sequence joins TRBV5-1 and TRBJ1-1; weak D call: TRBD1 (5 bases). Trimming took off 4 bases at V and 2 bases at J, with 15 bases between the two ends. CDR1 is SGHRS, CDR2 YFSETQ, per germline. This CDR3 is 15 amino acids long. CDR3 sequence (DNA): TGCGCCAGCAGCGTACGTCTTGGGGCAAACACTGAAGCTTTCTTT. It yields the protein CASSVRLGANTEAFF. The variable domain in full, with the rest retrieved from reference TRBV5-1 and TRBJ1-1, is KAGVTQTPRYLIKTRGQQVTLSCSPISGHRSVSWYQQTPGQGLQFLFEYFSETQRNKGNFPGRFSGRQFSNSRSEMNVSTLELGDSALYLCASSVRLGANTEAFFGQGTRLTVV.

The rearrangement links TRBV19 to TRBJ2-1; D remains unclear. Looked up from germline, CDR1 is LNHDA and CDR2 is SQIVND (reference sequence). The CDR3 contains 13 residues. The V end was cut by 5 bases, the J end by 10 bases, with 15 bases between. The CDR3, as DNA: TGTGCCAGTAGTGTCGCAGGATTCGAGGAGCAGTTCTTC. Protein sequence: CASSVAGFEEQFF.

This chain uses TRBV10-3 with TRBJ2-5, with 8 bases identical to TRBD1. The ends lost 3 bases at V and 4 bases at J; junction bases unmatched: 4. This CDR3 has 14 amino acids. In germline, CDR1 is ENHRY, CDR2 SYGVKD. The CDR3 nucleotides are TGTGCCATCAGTGAAGACAGGGGCCTAGAGACCCAGTACTTC. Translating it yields CAISEDRGLETQYF.

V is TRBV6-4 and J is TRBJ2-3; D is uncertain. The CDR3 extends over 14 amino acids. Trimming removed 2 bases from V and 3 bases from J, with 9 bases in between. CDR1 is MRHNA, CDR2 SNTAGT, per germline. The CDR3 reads CASSDGGTTDTQYF. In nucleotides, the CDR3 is TGTGCCAGCAGTGACGGCGGTACGACAGATACGCAGTATTTT.

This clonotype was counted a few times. The CDR3 protein is CASSLVAENIQYF. The CDR3 bases are TGTGCCAGCAGCTTAGTGGCCGAAAACATTCAGTACTTC. The chain recombines TRBV7-2 with TRBJ2-4; D is unclear. This CDR3 is built from 13 residues. V lost 1 base and J lost 5, with 6 bases in between. Germline V gene sequence: CDR1 SGHTA, CDR2 FQGNSA.

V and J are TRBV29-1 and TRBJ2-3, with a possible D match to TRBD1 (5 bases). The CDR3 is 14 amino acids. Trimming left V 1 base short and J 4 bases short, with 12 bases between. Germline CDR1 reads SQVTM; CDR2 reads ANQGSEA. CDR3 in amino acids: CSVEAGEGADTQYF. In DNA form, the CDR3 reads TGCAGCGTTGAAGCTGGGGAAGGGGCAGATACGCAGTATTTT.

This chain's CDR3 is CASSESPTSGRAEGTDTQYF. CDR3 sequence (DNA): TGTGCCAGCAGTGAATCCCCCACTAGCGGGAGGGCCGAAGGCACAGATACGCAGTATTTT. The V and J genes are TRBV25-1 and TRBJ2-3, with 13 positions matching TRBD2. Losses at the gene ends were 1 base for V and 1 base for J; bases not matched to a gene: 11. Germline V gene data show CDR1 as MGHDK and CDR2 as SYGVNS. The CDR3 has 20 residues.

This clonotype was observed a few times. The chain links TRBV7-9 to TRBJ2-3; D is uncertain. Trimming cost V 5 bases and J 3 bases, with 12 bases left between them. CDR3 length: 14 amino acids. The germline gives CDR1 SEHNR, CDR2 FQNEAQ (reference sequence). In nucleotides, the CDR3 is TGTGCCAGCAGCAACTCCGGTAGGACAGATACGCAGTATTTT. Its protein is CASSNSGRTDTQYF.

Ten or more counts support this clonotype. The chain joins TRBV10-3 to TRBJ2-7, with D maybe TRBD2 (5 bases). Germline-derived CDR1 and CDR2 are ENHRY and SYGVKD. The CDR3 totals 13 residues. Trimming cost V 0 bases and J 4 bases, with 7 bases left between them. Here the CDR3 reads CAISESTGYEQYF. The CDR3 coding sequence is TGTGCCATCAGTGAGTCGACGGGGTACGAGCAGTACTTC.

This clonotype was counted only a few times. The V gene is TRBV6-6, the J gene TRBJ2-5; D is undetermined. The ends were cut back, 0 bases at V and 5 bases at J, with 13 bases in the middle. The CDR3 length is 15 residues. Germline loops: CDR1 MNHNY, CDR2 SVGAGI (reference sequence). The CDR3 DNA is TGTGCCAGCAGTTACTCCCCGGCCAGCCGGGAGACCCAGTACTTC. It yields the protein CASSYSPASRETQYF.

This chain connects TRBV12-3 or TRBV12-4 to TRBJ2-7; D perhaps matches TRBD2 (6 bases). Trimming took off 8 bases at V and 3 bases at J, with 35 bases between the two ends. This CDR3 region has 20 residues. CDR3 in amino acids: CASPWGDPGSLGRKVYEQYF. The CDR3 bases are TGTGCCAGCCCCTGGGGGGATCCGGGGTCACTTGGGCGGAAGGTCTACGAGCAGTACTTC.

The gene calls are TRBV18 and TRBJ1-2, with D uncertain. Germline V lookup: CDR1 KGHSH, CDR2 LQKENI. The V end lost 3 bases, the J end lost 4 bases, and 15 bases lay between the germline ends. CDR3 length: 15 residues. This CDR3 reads CASSPNRGHVYGYTF. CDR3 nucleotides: TGTGCCAGCTCACCGAATCGAGGGCACGTCTATGGCTACACCTTC.

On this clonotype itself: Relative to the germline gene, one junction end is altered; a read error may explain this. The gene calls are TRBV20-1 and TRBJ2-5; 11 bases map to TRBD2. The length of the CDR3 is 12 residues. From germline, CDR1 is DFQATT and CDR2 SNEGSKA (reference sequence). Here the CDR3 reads CSARDSTSGDHF. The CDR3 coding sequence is TGCAGTGCTAGAGATTCGACTAGCGGGGACCACTTC.

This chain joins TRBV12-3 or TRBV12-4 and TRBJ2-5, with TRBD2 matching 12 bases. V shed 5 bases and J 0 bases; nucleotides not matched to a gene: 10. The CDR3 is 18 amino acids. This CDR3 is CASSIELAGGPDQETQYF. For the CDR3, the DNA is TGTGCCAGCAGTATCGAACTAGCGGGGGGCCCGGACCAAGAGACCCAGTACTTC.

The CDR3 loop reads CASSYNRDTQYF. The CDR3 region has the DNA TGTGCCAGCAGCTACAATCGTGATACGCAGTATTTT. The V call is TRBV7-6, the J call TRBJ2-3; D remains unclear. V lost 4 bases and J 6 bases, leaving 8 bases between the germline ends. The CDR3 runs 12 residues. The germline V gene has CDR1 SGHVS and CDR2 FNYEAQ.

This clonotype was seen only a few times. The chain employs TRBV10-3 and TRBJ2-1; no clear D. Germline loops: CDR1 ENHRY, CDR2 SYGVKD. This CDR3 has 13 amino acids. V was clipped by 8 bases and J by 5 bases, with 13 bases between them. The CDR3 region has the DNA TGTGCCATCTCCTCCGCCATGGACAATGAGCAGTTCTTC. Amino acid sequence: CAISSAMDNEQFF.

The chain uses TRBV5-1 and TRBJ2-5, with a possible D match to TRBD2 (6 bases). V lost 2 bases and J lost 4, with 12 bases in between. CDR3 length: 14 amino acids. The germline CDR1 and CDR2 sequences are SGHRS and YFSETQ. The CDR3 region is CASSFTLGGETQYF. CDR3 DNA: TGCGCCAGCAGCTTCACACTGGGGGGAGAGACCCAGTACTTC.

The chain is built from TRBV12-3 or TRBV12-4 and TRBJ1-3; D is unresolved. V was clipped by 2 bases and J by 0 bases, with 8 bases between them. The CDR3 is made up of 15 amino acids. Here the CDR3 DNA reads TGTGCCAGCAGTTTACTCTCGAGCTCTGGAAACACCATATATTTT. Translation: CASSLLSSSGNTIYF.

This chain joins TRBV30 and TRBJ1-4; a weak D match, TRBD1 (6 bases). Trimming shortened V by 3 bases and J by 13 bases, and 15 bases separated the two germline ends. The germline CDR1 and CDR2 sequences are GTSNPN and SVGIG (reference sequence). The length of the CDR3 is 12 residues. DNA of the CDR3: TGTGCCTGGAGCGGGGGGCTGGGAAGACTGTTTTTT. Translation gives CAWSGGLGRLFF.

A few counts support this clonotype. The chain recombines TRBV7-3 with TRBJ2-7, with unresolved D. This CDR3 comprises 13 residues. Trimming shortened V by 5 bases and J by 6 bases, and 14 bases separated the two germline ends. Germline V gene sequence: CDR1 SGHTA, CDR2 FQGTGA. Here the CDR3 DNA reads TGTGCCAGCAGCCAGGACGCAAAGGGCGAGCAGTACTTC. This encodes CASSQDAKGEQYF. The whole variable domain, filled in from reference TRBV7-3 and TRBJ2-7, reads GAGVSQTPSNKVTEKGKYVELRCDPISGHTALYWYRQSLGQGPEFLIYFQGTGAADDSGLPNDRFFAVRPEGSVSTLKIQRTERGDSAVYLCASSQDAKGEQYFGPGTRLTVT.

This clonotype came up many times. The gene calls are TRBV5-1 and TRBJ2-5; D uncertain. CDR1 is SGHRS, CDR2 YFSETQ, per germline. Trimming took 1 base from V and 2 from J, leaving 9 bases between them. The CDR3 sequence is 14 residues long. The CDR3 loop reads CASSLMSEQETQYF. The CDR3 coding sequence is TGCGCCAGCAGCTTGATGTCTGAGCAAGAGACCCAGTACTTC.

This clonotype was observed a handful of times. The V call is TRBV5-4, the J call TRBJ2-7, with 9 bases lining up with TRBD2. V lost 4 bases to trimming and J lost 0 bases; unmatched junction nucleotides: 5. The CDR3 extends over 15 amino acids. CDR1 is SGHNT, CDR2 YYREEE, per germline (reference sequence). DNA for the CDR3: TGTGCCAGCAGCCAACTAGCGGGCGGCTCCTACGAGCAGTACTTC. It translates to CASSQLAGGSYEQYF.

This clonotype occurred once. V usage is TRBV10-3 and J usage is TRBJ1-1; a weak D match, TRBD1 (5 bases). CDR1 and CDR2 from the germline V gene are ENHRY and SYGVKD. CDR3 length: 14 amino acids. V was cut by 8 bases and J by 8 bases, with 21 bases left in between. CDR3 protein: CAIRDEGTEKEAFF. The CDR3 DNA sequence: TGTGCCATCCGGGACGAGGGGACCGAAAAGGAAGCTTTCTTT.

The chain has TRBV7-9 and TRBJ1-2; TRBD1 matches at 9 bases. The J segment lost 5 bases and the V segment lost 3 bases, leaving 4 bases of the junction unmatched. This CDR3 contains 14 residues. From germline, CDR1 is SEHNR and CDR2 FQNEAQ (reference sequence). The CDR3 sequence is CASSLPGTGYGYTF. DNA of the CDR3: TGTGCCAGCAGCTTGCCCGGGACAGGGTATGGCTACACCTTC.

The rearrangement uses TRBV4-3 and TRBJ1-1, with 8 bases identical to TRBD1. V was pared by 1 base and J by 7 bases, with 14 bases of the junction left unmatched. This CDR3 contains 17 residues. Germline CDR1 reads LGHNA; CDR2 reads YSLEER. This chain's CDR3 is CASSQVFRGLRGVEAFF. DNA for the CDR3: TGCGCCAGCAGCCAAGTATTCAGGGGGCTCCGTGGTGTTGAAGCTTTCTTT.